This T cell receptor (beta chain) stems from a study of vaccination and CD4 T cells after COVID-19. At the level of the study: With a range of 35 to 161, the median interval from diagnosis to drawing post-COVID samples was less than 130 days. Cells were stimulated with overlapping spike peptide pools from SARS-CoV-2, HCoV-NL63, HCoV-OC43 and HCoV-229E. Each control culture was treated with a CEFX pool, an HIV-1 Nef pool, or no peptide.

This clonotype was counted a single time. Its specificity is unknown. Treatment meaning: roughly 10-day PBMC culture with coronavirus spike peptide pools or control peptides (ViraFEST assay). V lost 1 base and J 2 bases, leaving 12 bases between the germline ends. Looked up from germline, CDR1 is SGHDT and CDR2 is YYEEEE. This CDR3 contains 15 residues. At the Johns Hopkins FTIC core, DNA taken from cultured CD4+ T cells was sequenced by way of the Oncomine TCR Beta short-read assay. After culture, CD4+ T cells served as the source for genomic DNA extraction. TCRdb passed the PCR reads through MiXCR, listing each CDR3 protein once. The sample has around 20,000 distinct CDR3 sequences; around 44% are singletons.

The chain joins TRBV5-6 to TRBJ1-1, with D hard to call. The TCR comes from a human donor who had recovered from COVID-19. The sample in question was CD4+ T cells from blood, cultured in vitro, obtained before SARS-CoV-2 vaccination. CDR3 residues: CASSLLPLRNTEAFF. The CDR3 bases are TGTGCCAGCAGCTTGCTCCCGCTCAGAAACACTGAAGCTTTCTTT.